This T cell receptor beta chain was sequenced in a study of Graves' ophthalmopathy and Graves' hyperthyroidism. Overall study results and limits: For separating ophthalmopathy from stable hyperthyroidism, a 13-signature model gave 85% to 90% sensitivity and roughly 83% specificity.

PBMCs stemmed from over 9.5 ml of fresh peripheral blood. Scientists amplified the TCR beta CDR3 regions from RNA transcripts. First-round RT-PCR employed HTBI primers, with a second-round multiplex PCR after it. In TCRdb, the multiplex PCR reads were re-called with MiXCR into one record per CDR3 protein. The sample has almost 750,000 distinct CDR3 sequences, roughly 40% seen once. This clonotype was picked up many times. Its antigen is undetermined. V dropped 4 bases and J dropped 4 bases, with 13 bases sitting between them. This CDR3 contains 16 residues. CDR1 is KGHDR, CDR2 SFDVKD, per germline. The TCR was taken from an adult man with Graves' ophthalmopathy. The rearrangement joins TRBV24-1 to TRBJ2-6, with a possible D match to TRBD1 (6 bases). The sequenced sample was peripheral blood. CDR3 coding DNA: TGTGCCACCAGTGACCGGGCAGGGGAAGGGGCCAACGTCCTGACTTTC. Residues: CATSDRAGEGANVLTF.